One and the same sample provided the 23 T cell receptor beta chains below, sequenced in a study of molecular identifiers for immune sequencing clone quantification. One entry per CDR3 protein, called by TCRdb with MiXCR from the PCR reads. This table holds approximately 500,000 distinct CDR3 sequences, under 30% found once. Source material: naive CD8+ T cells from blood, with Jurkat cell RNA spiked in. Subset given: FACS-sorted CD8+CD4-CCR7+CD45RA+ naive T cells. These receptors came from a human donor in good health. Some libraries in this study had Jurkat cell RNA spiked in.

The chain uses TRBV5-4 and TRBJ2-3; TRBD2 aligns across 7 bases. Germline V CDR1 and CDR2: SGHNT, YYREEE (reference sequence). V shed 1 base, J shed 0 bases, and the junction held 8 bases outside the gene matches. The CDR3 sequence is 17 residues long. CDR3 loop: CASSLLMISGSTDTQYF. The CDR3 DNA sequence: TGTGCCAGCAGCTTGTTAATGATTAGCGGGAGCACAGATACGCAGTATTTT.

CDR3 in DNA: TGTGCCAGTAGTTCATGGACAGGAACAGATACGCAGTATTTT. Translation gives CASSSWTGTDTQYF. The chain couples TRBV19 to TRBJ2-3; TRBD1 matches at 7 bases. The J segment lost 3 bases and the V segment lost 5 bases, leaving 5 bases of the junction unmatched. The germline gives CDR1 LNHDA, CDR2 SQIVND (reference sequence). This CDR3 region has 14 residues.

The CDR3 coding sequence is TGCGCCAGCAGCCAAGAAGGAGGGGCCTCGGTCACCGGGGAGCTGTTTTTT. It translates to CASSQEGGASVTGELFF. The gene calls are TRBV4-1 and TRBJ2-2, with D possibly being TRBD2 (6 bases). The CDR3 totals 17 residues. Germline CDR1 MGHRA, CDR2 YSYEKL. V lost 0 bases and J lost 4, with 15 bases in between.

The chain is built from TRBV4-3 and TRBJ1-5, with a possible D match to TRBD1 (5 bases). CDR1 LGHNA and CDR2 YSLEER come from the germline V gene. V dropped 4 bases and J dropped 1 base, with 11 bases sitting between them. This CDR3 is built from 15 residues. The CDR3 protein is CASSPARQSNQPQHF. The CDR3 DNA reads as TGCGCCAGCAGCCCAGCCAGACAGAGCAATCAGCCCCAGCATTTT.

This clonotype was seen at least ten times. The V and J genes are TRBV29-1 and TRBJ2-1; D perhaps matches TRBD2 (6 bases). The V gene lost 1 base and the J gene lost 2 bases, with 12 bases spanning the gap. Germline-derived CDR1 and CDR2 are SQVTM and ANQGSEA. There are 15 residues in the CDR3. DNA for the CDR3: TGCAGCGTTGAAGTAAGTCTAGCGACCTACAATGAGCAGTTCTTC. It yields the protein CSVEVSLATYNEQFF.

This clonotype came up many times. CDR3 in DNA: TGTGCCAGCAGCTTCATCAGGGGGCGAAGCACAGATACGCAGTATTTT. It codes for CASSFIRGRSTDTQYF. The chain combines TRBV7-9 with TRBJ2-3, with 8 bases lining up with TRBD1. From germline, CDR1 is SEHNR and CDR2 FQNEAQ (reference sequence). The CDR3 has 16 residues. The J segment lost 0 bases and the V segment lost 3 bases, leaving 5 bases of the junction unmatched.

The CDR3 region is CASSPKHGSEAFF. CDR3 nucleotides: TGTGCCAGCAGCCCCAAGCACGGTTCTGAAGCTTTCTTT. This chain connects TRBV11-3 to TRBJ1-1; D unclear. V lost 5 bases and J 6 bases, leaving 13 bases between the germline ends. The CDR3 has 13 amino acids. Per the germline V gene, CDR1 is SGHNT and CDR2 is YENEEA.

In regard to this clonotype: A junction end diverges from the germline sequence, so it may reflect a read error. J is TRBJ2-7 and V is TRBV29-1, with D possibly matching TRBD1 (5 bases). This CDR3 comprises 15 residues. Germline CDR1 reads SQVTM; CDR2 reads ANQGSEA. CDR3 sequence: CSVPVMPGNSYGQYF. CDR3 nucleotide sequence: TGCAGCGTCCCCGTGATGCCAGGGAACTCCTACGGGCAGTACTTC.

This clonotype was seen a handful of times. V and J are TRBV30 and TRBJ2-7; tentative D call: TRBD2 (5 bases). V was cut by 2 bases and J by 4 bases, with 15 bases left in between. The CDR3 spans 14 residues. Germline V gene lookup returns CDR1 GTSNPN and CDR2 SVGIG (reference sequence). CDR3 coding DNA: TGTGCCTGGAGTCAAGCTAGCTTCGTTTACGAGCAGTACTTC. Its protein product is CAWSQASFVYEQYF.

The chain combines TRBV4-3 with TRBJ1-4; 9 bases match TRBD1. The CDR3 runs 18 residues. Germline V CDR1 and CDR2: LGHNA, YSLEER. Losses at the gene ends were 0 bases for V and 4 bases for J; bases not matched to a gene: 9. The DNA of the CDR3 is TGCGCCAGCAGCCAAGATATCGGGACAGGGAAGGATAATGAAAAACTGTTTTTT. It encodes CASSQDIGTGKDNEKLFF.

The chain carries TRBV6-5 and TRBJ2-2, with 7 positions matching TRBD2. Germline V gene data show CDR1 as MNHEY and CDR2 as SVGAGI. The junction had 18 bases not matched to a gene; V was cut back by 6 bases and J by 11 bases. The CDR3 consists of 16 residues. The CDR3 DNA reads TGTGCCAGCAGCCTGGGGCTAGCGGTGAACACCGCCGAGCTGTTTTTT. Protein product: CASSLGLAVNTAELFF.

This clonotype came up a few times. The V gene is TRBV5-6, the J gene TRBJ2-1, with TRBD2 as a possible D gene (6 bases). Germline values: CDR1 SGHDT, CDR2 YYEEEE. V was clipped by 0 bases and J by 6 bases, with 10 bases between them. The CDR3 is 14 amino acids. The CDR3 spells CASSLVLASNEQFF. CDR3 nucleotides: TGTGCCAGCAGCTTGGTGCTAGCGTCCAATGAGCAGTTCTTC.

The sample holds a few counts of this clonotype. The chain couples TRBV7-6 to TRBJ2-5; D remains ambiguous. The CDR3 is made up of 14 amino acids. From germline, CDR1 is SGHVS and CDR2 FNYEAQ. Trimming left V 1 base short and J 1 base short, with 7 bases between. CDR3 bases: TGTGCCAGCAGCTTAGATGCAGTCCAAGAGACCCAGTACTTC. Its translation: CASSLDAVQETQYF.

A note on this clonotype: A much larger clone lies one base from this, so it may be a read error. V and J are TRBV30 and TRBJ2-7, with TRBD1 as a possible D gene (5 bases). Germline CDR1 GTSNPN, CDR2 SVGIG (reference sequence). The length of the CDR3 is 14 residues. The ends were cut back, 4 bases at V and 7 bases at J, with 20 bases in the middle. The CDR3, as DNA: TGTGCCTGGAAGCTAGGTAGTCCCAAGGGGGAGCAGTACTTC. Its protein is CAWKLGSPKGEQYF.

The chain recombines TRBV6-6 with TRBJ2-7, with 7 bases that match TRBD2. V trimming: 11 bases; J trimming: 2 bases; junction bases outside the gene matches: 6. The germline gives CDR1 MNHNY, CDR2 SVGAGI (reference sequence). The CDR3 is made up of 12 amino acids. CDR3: CAGGDEAYEQYF. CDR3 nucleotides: TGTGCCGGGGGGGACGAAGCCTACGAGCAGTACTTC.

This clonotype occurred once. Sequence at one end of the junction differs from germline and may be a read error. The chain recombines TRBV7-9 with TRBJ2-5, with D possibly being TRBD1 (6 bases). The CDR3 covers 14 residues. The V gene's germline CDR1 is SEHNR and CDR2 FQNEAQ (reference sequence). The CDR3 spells CASSFSGVQEPQYF. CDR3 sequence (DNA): TGTGCCAGCAGCTTTTCAGGGGTTCAAGAGCCCCAGTACTTC. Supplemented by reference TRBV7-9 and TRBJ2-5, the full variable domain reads DTGVSQNPRHKITKRGQNVTFRCDPISEHNRLYWYRQTLGQGPEFLTYFQNEAQLEKSRLLSDRFSAERPKGSFSTLEIQRTEQGDSAMYLCASSFSGVQEPQYFGPGTRLLVL.

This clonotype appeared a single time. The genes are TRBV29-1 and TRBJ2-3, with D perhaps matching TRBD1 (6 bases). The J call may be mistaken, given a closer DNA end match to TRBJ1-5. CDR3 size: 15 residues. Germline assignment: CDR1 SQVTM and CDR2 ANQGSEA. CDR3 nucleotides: TGCAGCGTCCTTTCATGGCAGGGGATGACAGATACGCAGCATTTT. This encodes CSVLSWQGMTDTQHF.

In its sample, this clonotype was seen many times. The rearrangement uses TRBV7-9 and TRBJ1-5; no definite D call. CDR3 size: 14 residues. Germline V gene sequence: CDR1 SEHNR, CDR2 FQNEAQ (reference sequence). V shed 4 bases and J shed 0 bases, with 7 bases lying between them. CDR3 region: CASSSPSSNQPQHF. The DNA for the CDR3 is TGTGCCAGCAGCTCACCGTCTAGCAATCAGCCCCAGCATTTT. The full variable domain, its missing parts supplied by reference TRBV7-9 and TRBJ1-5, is DTGVSQNPRHKITKRGQNVTFRCDPISEHNRLYWYRQTLGQGPEFLTYFQNEAQLEKSRLLSDRFSAERPKGSFSTLEIQRTEQGDSAMYLCASSSPSSNQPQHFGDGTRLSIL.

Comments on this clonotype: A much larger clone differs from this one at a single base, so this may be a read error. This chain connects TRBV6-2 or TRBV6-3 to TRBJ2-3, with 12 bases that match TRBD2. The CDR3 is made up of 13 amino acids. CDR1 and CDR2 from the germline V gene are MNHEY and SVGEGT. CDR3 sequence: CAGSQTSGGLQYF. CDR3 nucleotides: TGTGCCGGCAGCCAAACTAGCGGGGGGCTCCAGTATTTT.

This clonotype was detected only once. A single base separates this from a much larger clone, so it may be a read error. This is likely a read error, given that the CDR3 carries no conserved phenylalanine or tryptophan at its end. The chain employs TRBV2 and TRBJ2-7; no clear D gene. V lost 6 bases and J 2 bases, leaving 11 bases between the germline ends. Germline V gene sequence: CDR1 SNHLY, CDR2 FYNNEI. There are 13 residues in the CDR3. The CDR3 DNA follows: TGTGCCAGCAGCGGTAGTATTGCCTACGAGCAGTACCTC. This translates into CASSGSIAYEQYL.

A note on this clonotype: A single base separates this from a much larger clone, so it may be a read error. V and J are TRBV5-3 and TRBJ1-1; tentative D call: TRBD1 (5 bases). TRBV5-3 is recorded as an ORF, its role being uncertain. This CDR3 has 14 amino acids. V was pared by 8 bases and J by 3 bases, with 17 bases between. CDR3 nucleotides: TGTGCCAGCATTAAAAGGGACGCGTACACTGAAGCTTTCTTT. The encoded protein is CASIKRDAYTEAFF.

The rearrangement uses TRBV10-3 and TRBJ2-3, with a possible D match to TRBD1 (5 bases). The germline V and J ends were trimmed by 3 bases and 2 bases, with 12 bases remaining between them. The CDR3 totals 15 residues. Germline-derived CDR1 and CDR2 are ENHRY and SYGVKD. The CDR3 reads CAISDPDTITDTQYF. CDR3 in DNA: TGTGCCATCAGTGACCCGGACACAATCACAGATACGCAGTATTTT.

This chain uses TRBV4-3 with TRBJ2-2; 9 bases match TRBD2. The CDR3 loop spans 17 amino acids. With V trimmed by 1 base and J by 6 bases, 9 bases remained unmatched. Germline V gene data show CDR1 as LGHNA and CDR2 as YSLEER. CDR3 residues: CASSQGIAGVAAGELFF. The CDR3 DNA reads TGCGCCAGCAGCCAAGGAATAGCGGGAGTTGCAGCCGGGGAGCTGTTTTTT.